Listed below are T cell receptor beta chains from one sample, sequenced in a study of CD8 T cells in ankylosing spondylitis. One entry per CDR3 protein results from TCRdb running MiXCR on the 5' RACE reads. The sample yields 290,000 or so distinct CDR3 sequences, roughly 20% seen once. The sequencing input was blood, either unsorted or a sorted T cell fraction (not recorded which). These receptor sequences come from a female donor with ankylosing spondylitis or in good health (not recorded which). CDR3s include the opening cysteine and the closing phenylalanine or tryptophan. Fields, in order: J gene, clone size, V gene, D gene, CDR3 DNA, CDR3 protein. D genes are given only for firm matches. Not every row has a clone size; where given, it reads once, few, many or a size class.

TRBJ2-7	-	TRBV20-1	-	TGCAGTGCTAATAGCGTGGAGGGGGGCTACGAGCAGTACTTC	CSANSVEGGYEQYF
TRBJ2-1	-	TRBV27	TRBD2	TGTGCCAGCAGTCGACGACTAGCGGGAGACTATGAGCAGTTCTTC	CASSRRLAGDYEQFF
TRBJ2-7	few	TRBV28	-	TGTGCCAGCAGCTTGCCAGGGGGGGCCTACGAGCAGTACTTC	CASSLPGGAYEQYF
TRBJ2-3	-	TRBV5-6	-	TGTGCCAGCAGCCGCCCCACAGATACGCAGTATTTT	CASSRPTDTQYF
TRBJ1-4	few	TRBV7-9	-	TGTGCCAGCAATTCCCGCGGGGAGTGGAGTGAAAAACTGTTTTTT	CASNSRGEWSEKLFF
TRBJ2-4	few	TRBV20-1	-	TGCAGTGCTAGAGCGGGGGTAGACGTAGCCAAAAACATTCAGTACTTC	CSARAGVDVAKNIQYF
TRBJ2-7	few	TRBV11-2	-	TGTGCCAGCAGCCCTTACGACAACTCCTACGAGCAGTACTTC	CASSPYDNSYEQYF
TRBJ1-1	many	TRBV10-3	-	TGTGCCATCAGGAGTGAGGGGGAGTGGACTGAAGCTTTCTTT	CAIRSEGEWTEAFF
TRBJ2-5	few	TRBV7-9	-	TGTGCCAGCAGCTTCACCGGGGTAGGCGAGACCCAGTACTTC	CASSFTGVGETQYF
TRBJ1-2	few	TRBV7-2	-	TGTGCCAGCAGCCTAACCGAAGGGGTTCGCTACACCTTC	CASSLTEGVRYTF
TRBJ2-4	-	TRBV11-2	-	TGTGCCAGCAGCTTTGTAGGGGGAGTAGGGCAACGAGGAAACATTCAGTACTTC	CASSFVGGVGQRGNIQYF